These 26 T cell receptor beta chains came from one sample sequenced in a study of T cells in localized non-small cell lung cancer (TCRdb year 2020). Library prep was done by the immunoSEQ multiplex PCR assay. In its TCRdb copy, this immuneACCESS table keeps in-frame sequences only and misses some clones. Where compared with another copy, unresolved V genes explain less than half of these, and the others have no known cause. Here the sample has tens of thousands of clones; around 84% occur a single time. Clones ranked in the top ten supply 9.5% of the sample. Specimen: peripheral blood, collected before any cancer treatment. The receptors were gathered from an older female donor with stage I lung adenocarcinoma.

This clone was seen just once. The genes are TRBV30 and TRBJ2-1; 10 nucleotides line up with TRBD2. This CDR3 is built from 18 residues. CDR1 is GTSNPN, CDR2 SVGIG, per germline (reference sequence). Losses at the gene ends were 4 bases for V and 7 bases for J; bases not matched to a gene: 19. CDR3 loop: CAWKWEASGGRPGNEQFF. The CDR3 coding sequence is TGTGCCTGGAAGTGGGAGGCTAGCGGGGGCCGGCCGGGAAATGAGCAGTTCTTC.

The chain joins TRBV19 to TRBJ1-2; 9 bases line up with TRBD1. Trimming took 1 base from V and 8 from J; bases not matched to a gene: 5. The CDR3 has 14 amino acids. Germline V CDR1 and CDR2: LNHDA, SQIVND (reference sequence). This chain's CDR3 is CASSIAGTGYGYTF. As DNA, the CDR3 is TGTGCCAGTAGTATAGCCGGGACAGGGTACGGCTACACCTTC. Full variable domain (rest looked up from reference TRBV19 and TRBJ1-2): DGGITQSPKYLFRKEGQNVTLSCEQNLNHDAMYWYRQDPGQGLRLIYYSQIVNDFQKGDIAEGYSVSREKKESFPLTVTSAQKNPTAFYLCASSIAGTGYGYTFGSGTRLTVV.

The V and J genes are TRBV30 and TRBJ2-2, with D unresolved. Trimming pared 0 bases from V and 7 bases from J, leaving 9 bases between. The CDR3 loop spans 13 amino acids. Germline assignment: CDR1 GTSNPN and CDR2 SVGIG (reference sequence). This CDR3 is CAWSVLGGGELFF. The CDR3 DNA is TGTGCCTGGAGTGTACTGGGCGGCGGGGAGCTGTTTTTT.

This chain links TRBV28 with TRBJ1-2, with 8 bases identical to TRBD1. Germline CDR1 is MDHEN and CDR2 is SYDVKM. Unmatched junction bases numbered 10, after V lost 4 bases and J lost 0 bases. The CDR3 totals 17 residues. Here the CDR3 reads CASSSTLRDRTNYGYTF. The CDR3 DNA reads TGTGCCAGCAGTTCGACCCTCCGGGACAGGACTAACTATGGCTACACCTTC.

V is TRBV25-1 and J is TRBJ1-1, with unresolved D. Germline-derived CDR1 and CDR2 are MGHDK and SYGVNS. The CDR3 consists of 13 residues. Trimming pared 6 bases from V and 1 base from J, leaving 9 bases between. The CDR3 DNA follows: TGTGCCAGCAGCATGGGTCCGAACACTGAAGCTTTCTTT. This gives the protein CASSMGPNTEAFF.

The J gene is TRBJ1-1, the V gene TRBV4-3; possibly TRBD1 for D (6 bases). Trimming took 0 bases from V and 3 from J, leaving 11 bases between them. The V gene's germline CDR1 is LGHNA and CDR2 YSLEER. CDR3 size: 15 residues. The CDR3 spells CASSQEEGGYTEAFF. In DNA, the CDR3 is TGCGCCAGCAGCCAAGAAGAAGGGGGTTACACTGAAGCTTTCTTT.

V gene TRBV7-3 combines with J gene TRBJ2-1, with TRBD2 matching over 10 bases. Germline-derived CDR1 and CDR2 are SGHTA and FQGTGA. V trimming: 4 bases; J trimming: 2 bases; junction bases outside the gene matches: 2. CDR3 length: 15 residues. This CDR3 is CASSYGLAAYNEQFF. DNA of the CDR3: TGTGCCAGCAGCTATGGACTAGCGGCCTACAATGAGCAGTTCTTC.

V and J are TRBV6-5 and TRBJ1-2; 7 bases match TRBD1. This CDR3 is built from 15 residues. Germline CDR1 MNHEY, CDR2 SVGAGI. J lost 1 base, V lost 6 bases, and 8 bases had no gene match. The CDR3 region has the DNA TGTGCCAGCAGCTCCGGGACAGTGCTTAACTATGGCTACACCTTC. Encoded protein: CASSSGTVLNYGYTF.

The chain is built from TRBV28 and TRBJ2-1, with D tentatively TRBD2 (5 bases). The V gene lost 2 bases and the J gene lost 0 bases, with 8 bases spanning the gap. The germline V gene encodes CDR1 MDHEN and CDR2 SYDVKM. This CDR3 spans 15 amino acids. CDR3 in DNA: TGTGCCAGCAGTTTAGGACTGACCTCCTACAATGAGCAGTTCTTC. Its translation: CASSLGLTSYNEQFF. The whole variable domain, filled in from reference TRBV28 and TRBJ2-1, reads DVKVTQSSRYLVKRTGEKVFLECVQDMDHENMFWYRQDPGLGLRLIYFSYDVKMKEKGDIPEGYSVSREKKERFSLILESASTNQTSMYLCASSLGLTSYNEQFFGPGTRLTVL.

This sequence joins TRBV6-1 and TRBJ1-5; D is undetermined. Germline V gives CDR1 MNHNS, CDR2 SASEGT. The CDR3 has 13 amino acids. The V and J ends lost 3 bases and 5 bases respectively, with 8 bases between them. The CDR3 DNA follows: TGTGCCAGCAGTGAGGGGTTGTATCAGCCCCAGCATTTT. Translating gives CASSEGLYQPQHF.

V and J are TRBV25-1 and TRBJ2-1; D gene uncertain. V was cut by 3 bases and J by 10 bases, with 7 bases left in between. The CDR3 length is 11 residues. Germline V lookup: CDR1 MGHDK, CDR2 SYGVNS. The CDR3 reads CASSEITEQFF. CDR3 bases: TGTGCCAGCAGTGAGATTACAGAGCAGTTCTTC.

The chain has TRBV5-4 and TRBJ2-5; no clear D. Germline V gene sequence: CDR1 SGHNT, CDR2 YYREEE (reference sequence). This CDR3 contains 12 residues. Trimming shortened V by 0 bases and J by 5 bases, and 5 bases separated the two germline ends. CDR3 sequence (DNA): TGTGCCAGCAGCTTGGATTGGGAGACCCAGTACTTC. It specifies CASSLDWETQYF.

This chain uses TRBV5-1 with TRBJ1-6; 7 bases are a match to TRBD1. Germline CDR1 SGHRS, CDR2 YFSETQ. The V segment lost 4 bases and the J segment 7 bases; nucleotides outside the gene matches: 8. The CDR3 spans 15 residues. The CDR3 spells CASSATGQRNSPLHF. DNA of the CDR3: TGCGCCAGCAGCGCAACGGGACAGAGGAATTCACCCCTCCACTTT. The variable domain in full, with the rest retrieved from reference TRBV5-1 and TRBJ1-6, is KAGVTQTPRYLIKTRGQQVTLSCSPISGHRSVSWYQQTPGQGLQFLFEYFSETQRNKGNFPGRFSGRQFSNSRSEMNVSTLELGDSALYLCASSATGQRNSPLHFGNGTRLTVT.

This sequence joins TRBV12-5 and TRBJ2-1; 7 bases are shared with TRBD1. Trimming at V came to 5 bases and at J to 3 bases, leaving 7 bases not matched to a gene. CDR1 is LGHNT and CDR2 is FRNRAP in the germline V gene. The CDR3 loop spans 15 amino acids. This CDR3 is CASGPNRDSYNEQFF. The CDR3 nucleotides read TGTGCTAGTGGTCCAAACCGGGACAGCTACAATGAGCAGTTCTTC.

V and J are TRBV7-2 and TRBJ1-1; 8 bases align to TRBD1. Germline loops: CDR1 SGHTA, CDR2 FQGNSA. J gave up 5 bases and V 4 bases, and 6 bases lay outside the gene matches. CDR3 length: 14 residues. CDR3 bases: TGTGCCAGCAGCTCCCGGACAGGGTCGACTGAAGCTTTCTTT. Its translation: CASSSRTGSTEAFF.

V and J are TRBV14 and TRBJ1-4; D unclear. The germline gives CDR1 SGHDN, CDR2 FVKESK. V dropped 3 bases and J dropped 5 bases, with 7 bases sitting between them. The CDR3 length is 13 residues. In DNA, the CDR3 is TGTGCCAGCAGCCATGACGTAAATGAAAAACTGTTTTTT. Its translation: CASSHDVNEKLFF.

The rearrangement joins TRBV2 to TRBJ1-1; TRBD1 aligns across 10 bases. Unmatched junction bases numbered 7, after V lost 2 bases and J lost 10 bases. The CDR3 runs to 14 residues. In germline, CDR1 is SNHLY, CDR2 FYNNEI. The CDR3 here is CASSEPFDRGRAFF. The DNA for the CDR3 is TGTGCCAGCAGTGAACCCTTCGACAGGGGGCGAGCTTTCTTT. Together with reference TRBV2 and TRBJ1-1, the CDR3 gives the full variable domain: EPEVTQTPSHQVTQMGQEVILRCVPISNHLYFYWYRQILGQKVEFLVSFYNNEISEKSEIFDDQFSVERPDGSNFTLKIRSTKLEDSAMYFCASSEPFDRGRAFFGQGTRLTVV.

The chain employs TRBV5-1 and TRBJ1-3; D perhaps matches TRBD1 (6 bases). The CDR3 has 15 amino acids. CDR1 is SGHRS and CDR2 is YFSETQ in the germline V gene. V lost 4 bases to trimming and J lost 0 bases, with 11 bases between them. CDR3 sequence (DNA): TGCGCCAGCAGCCCAGGGACAAGCTCTGGAAACACCATATATTTT. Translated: CASSPGTSSGNTIYF.

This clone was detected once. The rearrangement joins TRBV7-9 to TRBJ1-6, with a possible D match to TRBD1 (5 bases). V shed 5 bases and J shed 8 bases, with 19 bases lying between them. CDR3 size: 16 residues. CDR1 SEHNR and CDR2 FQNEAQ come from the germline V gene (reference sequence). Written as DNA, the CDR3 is TGTGCCAGCAGCCCGCAGGGCCGGGGTTCCGATTCACCCCTCCACTTT. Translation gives CASSPQGRGSDSPLHF.

The CDR3 nucleotides read TGTGCCAGCAGCGTAGCCGCTACACATTCAGAAAACACCTTC. Amino acid sequence: CASSVAATHSENTF. The genes are TRBV9 and TRBJ1-2; D call uncertain. The germline V gene has CDR1 SGDLS and CDR2 YYNGEE. The V end was cut by 0 bases, the J end by 12 bases, with 18 bases between. The CDR3 runs 14 residues.

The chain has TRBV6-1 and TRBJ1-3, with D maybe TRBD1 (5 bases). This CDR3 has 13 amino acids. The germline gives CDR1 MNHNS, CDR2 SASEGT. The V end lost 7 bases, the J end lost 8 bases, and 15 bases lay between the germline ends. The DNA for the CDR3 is TGTGCCAGCATCTCCCCAGGGAGACACACCATATATTTT. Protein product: CASISPGRHTIYF.

CDR3 bases: TGTGCCAGCAGACGGGGACAGGTGAACACTGAAGCTTTCTTT. It codes for CASRRGQVNTEAFF. The chain joins TRBV27 to TRBJ1-1; 8 bases fit TRBD1. The CDR3 runs to 14 residues. The germline V gene has CDR1 MNHEY and CDR2 SMNVEV (reference sequence). V shed 6 bases, J shed 0 bases, and the junction held 3 bases outside the gene matches.

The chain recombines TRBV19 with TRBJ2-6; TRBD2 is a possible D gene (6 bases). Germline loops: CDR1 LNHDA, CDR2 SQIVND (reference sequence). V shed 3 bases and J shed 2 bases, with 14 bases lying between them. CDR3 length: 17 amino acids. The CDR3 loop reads CASSMGGSKAGANVLTF. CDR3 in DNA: TGTGCCAGTAGTATGGGGGGAAGTAAGGCTGGGGCCAACGTCCTGACTTTC.

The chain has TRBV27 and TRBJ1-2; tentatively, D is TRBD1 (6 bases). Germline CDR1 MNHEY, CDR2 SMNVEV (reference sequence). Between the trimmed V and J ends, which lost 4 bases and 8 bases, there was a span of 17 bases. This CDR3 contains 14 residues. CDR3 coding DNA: TGTGCCAGCAGTTCCGCGTTTGGGGGCGACGGCTACACCTTC. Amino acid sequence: CASSSAFGGDGYTF.

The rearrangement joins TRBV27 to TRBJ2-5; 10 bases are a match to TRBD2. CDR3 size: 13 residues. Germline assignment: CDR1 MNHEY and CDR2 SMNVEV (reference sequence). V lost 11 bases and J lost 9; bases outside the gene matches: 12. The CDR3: CASGRGLAGAQYF. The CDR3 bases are TGTGCCTCTGGAAGGGGCCTAGCGGGGGCCCAGTACTTC.

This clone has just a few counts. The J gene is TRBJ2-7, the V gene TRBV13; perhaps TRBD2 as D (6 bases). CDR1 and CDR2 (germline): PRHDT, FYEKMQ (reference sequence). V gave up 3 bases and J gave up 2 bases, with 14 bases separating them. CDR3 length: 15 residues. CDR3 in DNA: TGTGCCAGCAGCTTTAGGGCGGGGTTACCCTACGAGCAGTACTTC. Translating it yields CASSFRAGLPYEQYF.